The 3 T cell receptor beta chains below were found in one sample sequenced in a study of shared clonotypes between healthy human individuals. TCRdb's copy holds only in-frame clones and misses some; the assay was immunoSEQ multiplex PCR. Of about 2.1 million clones listed, about 92% are singletons. Terminally differentiated effector memory CD45RA+ cells were excluded by CCR7 positive selection of CD45RO-negative cells. The sequencing input was naive CD8+ T cells from PBMCs. The receptor set was obtained from a man between 18 and 35 years old in good health. Some clones in this sample may be carry-over from other donors' samples.

This chain uses TRBV10-3 with TRBJ1-2; the D gene is possibly TRBD1 (6 bases). The V and J ends lost 5 bases and 2 bases respectively, with 9 bases between them. The CDR3 consists of 13 residues. Germline values: CDR1 ENHRY, CDR2 SYGVKD. In nucleotides, the CDR3 is TGTGCCATCAGTTCTACAGGGAACTATGGCTACACCTTC. Amino acid sequence: CAISSTGNYGYTF.

The chain joins TRBV27 to TRBJ2-7; D not resolved. The CDR3 extends over 14 amino acids. The germline V gene encodes CDR1 MNHEY and CDR2 SMNVEV (reference sequence). The V end was cut by 1 base, the J end by 3 bases, with 10 bases between. The CDR3, as DNA: TGTGCCAGCAGTTTATTCAGCCTCGGCTACGAGCAGTACTTC. Its translation: CASSLFSLGYEQYF.

This chain links TRBV28 with TRBJ2-7; TRBD2 matches at 7 bases. The CDR3 consists of 14 residues. CDR1 and CDR2 from the germline V gene are MDHEN and SYDVKM. The trim removed 8 bases at V and 0 bases at J, leaving 7 bases unmatched. The CDR3 DNA reads TGTGCCAGCTCTACGGGGGGATACTCCTACGAGCAGTACTTC. Translating gives CASSTGGYSYEQYF. The full variable domain, with the rest looked up from reference TRBV28 and TRBJ2-7, is DVKVTQSSRYLVKRTGEKVFLECVQDMDHENMFWYRQDPGLGLRLIYFSYDVKMKEKGDIPEGYSVSREKKERFSLILESASTNQTSMYLCASSTGGYSYEQYFGPGTRLTVT.